This TCR beta chain was recorded in a study of T cell repertoires in cytomegalovirus infection. Study-level background: A matching HLA type, together with CMV infection, was signaled by public TCR beta signatures. Regarding the study as a whole: Dominating the ex vivo response were HLA-C-restricted CMV-specific TCR beta clonotypes. Based on cumulative public TCR beta family frequency, carriers of CMV plus the relevant HLA were identified.

TCRdb used MiXCR to reprocess the reads, holding one entry per CDR3 protein. Altogether 200,000 to 250,000 distinct CDR3 sequences are present, under 8.5% being singletons, with the ten largest covering roughly 6%. This clonotype was picked up many times. Its antigen is not identified. The sample comprised PBMCs. This sequence was found in a human donor in good health (CMV status not recorded). Some clones in this sample may be carry-over from other donors' samples.

DNA for the CDR3: TGTGCCAGCAGTGAGGGCCCCTCTTCCTACGAGCAGTACTTC. It encodes CASSEGPSSYEQYF. The genes are TRBV6-1 and TRBJ2-7, with D unclear. The CDR3 loop spans 14 amino acids. Germline CDR1 and CDR2: MNHNS and SASEGT. V dropped 3 bases and J dropped 1 base, with 10 bases sitting between them.